This T cell receptor (beta chain) was profiled in a study of T-cell reconstitution after alpha-beta-depleted transplantation in children. Study-wide points: Recipient T cells and thymic progenitors that survived gave rise to the high TCRbeta diversity observed at day 60 in some patients.

The CDR3 has 11 amino acids. V shed 6 bases and J shed 8 bases, with 9 bases lying between them. Germline V CDR1 and CDR2: LGHDT, YNNKEL (reference sequence). Researchers prepared the TCRbeta library using unique molecular identifiers, the study reports. Using its own MiXCR run on the PCR reads, TCRdb lists one record per CDR3 protein. The data hold approximately 230,000 distinct CDR3 sequences, with roughly a quarter observed a single time. On this clonotype itself: The target antigen is unknown.

The genes are TRBV3-1 and TRBJ2-3; no clear D. The material sequenced was PBMCs, mostly from graft donor cells, taken 360 days after TCRalphabeta/CD19-depleted stem cell transplant. The clonotype was recovered from a female patient aged 2-15 years who had a stem cell transplant for congenital amegakaryocytic thrombocytopenia, so the T cells may come from the graft donor. The CDR3 DNA reads as TGTGCCAGCAGAGGTTTGGGTACGCAGTATTTT. Translating it yields CASRGLGTQYF.